Each of the 24 T cell receptor beta chains below was sequenced from the same sample in a study of cytomegalovirus exposure and HLA in healthy donors. Primers: 60 Vbeta forward and 13 Jbeta reverse. Repertoires were generated with immunoSEQ multiplex PCR, while TCRdb's copy carries only in-frame clones and drops some. The sample carries about 200,000 clones, approximately 70% recorded once. Sequencing was done on a sample of PBMCs. These TCRs come from a woman in her twenties or thirties in good health and CMV-seronegative.

On this clone itself: Additional DNA sequences in this sample encode the identical CDR3. The chain couples TRBV18 to TRBJ1-2, with 10 bases identical to TRBD1. J was trimmed by 0 bases and V by 2 bases; bases with no gene match: 3. The CDR3 is made up of 16 amino acids. CDR1 and CDR2 (germline): KGHSH, LQKENI. CDR3 amino acids: CASSPGTGATNYGYTF. As DNA, the CDR3 is TGTGCCAGCTCACCAGGGACAGGGGCCACTAACTATGGCTACACCTTC.

The CDR3 sequence is CASSLGVAIGGTNTEAFF. Here the CDR3 DNA reads TGTGCCAGCTCACTAGGCGTAGCGATTGGAGGGACGAACACTGAAGCTTTCTTT. This chain connects TRBV18 to TRBJ1-1, with D possibly being TRBD1 (5 bases). The CDR3 extends over 18 amino acids. Between the trimmed V and J ends, which lost 4 bases and 1 base, there was a span of 22 bases. CDR1 and CDR2 (germline): KGHSH, LQKENI.

The V call is TRBV2, the J call TRBJ1-2; D might be TRBD1 (6 bases). V lost 2 bases and J lost 10, with 14 bases in between. Germline CDR1 is SNHLY and CDR2 is FYNNEI. The length of the CDR3 is 13 residues. In DNA form, the CDR3 reads TGTGCCAGCAGTGAAATGAGACAGGACCCCTACACCTTC. Its translation is CASSEMRQDPYTF.

As to this clone: Other DNA sequences from this sample encode an identical CDR3 as well. This chain uses TRBV7-2 with TRBJ1-5; D is undetermined. Trimming cost V 6 bases and J 4 bases, with 13 bases left between them. CDR1 and CDR2 from the germline V gene are SGHTA and FQGNSA. The CDR3 totals 14 residues. The DNA of the CDR3 is TGTGCCAGCAGTCCCCGGTGGGCGAATCAGCCCCAGCATTTT. This encodes CASSPRWANQPQHF.

The genes are TRBV5-1 and TRBJ2-5; D possibly corresponds to TRBD2 (6 bases). The J call may be faulty, since TRBJ2-7 better matches the DNA end. CDR1 SGHRS and CDR2 YFSETQ come from the germline V gene. This CDR3 region has 16 residues. The CDR3 reads CASSFRDSPSSYEQYF. DNA of the CDR3: TGCGCCAGCAGCTTCCGGGACTCTCCCTCCTCGTACGAGCAGTACTTC.

The chain employs TRBV4-1 and TRBJ1-2; possibly TRBD1 for D (5 bases). The V gene's germline CDR1 is MGHRA and CDR2 YSYEKL. The CDR3 has 15 amino acids. The germline V and J ends were trimmed by 0 bases and 8 bases, with 16 bases remaining between them. CDR3 bases: TGCGCCAGCAGCCAAGATCTGATGCAGGGCTGGGGCTACACCTTC. Protein product: CASSQDLMQGWGYTF.

The chain carries TRBV5-6 and TRBJ2-7; 10 positions match TRBD1. The CDR3 extends over 14 amino acids. The J segment lost 6 bases and the V segment lost 4 bases, leaving 7 bases of the junction unmatched. Germline CDR1 SGHDT, CDR2 YYEEEE. CDR3 nucleotide sequence: TGTGCCAGCAGCCCTGGGACAGGGGATATCGAGCAGTACTTC. This translates into CASSPGTGDIEQYF.

The gene calls are TRBV4-1 and TRBJ2-1; 9 bases map to TRBD1. V lost 4 bases and J lost 7; bases outside the gene matches: 5. CDR3 length equals 14 residues. In germline, CDR1 is MGHRA, CDR2 YSYEKL. For the CDR3, the DNA is TGCGCCAGCAGCCCTTGGGACAGGGTGAATGAGCAGTTCTTC. It yields the protein CASSPWDRVNEQFF.

The chain links TRBV7-9 to TRBJ1-3; D might be TRBD1 (6 bases). V was cut by 1 base and J by 4 bases, with 11 bases left in between. The CDR3 length is 15 residues. Looked up from germline, CDR1 is SEHNR and CDR2 is FQNEAQ (reference sequence). CDR3 in amino acids: CASSLVGGTGNTIYF. CDR3 DNA sequence: TGTGCCAGCAGCTTAGTCGGGGGGACAGGAAACACCATATATTTT.

The chain has TRBV11-2 and TRBJ2-1; no reliable D call. Trimming left V 3 bases short and J 0 bases short, with 6 bases between. The CDR3 spans 14 residues. Germline-derived CDR1 and CDR2 are SGHAT and FQNNGV. CDR3 nucleotide sequence: TGTGCCAGCAGCTTCCGAGGCTCCTACAATGAGCAGTTCTTC. This gives the protein CASSFRGSYNEQFF.

The chain links TRBV5-1 to TRBJ1-4; D ambiguous. V was trimmed by 2 bases and J by 8 bases, leaving 13 bases between them. The CDR3 covers 14 residues. Germline V gene lookup returns CDR1 SGHRS and CDR2 YFSETQ. The chain's CDR3 is CASSFLGAAEKLFF. The CDR3 nucleotides are TGCGCCAGCAGCTTTCTCGGCGCGGCGGAAAAACTGTTTTTT.

This chain uses TRBV4-3 with TRBJ2-1; 12 bases map to TRBD1. Losses at the gene ends were 0 bases for V and 8 bases for J; bases not matched to a gene: 5. The CDR3 spans 16 residues. In germline, CDR1 is LGHNA, CDR2 YSLEER. The chain's CDR3 is CASSQDWDRGRDEQFF. For the CDR3, the DNA is TGCGCCAGCAGCCAAGATTGGGACAGGGGGCGGGATGAGCAGTTCTTC.

The chain is built from TRBV30 and TRBJ2-3, with D possibly TRBD1 on 5 matching bases. The CDR3 length is 13 residues. Germline lookup yields CDR1 GTSNPN and CDR2 SVGIG (reference sequence). V lost 7 bases to trimming and J lost 4 bases, with 15 bases between them. The CDR3 coding sequence is TGTGCCTCCTCCCCGTGGGGCCCAGATACGCAGTATTTT. Its translation: CASSPWGPDTQYF.

The chain links TRBV27 to TRBJ2-1; 7 positions match TRBD2. The V and J ends lost 5 bases and 7 bases, in that order; junction bases with no gene match: 11. The CDR3 runs 15 residues. Per germline, CDR1 MNHEY and CDR2 SMNVEV (reference sequence). In DNA, the CDR3 is TGTGCCAGCAGTCGACCCTACGGGAGGCTAAATGAGCAGTTCTTC. Amino acids: CASSRPYGRLNEQFF.

The gene calls are TRBV6-1 and TRBJ2-7, with TRBD2 matching 8 bases. The V gene's germline CDR1 is MNHNS and CDR2 SASEGT. V lost 1 base to trimming and J lost 4 bases; unmatched junction nucleotides: 6. The CDR3 has 15 residues. Here the CDR3 reads CASSEGTSPVYEQYF. Written as DNA, the CDR3 is TGTGCCAGCAGTGAAGGGACTAGCCCCGTTTACGAGCAGTACTTC.

This clone was seen a handful of times. V gene TRBV10-3 combines with J gene TRBJ2-5, with 10 bases identical to TRBD1. The CDR3 is 16 amino acids. J lost 5 bases, V lost 5 bases, and 11 bases had no gene match. Germline values: CDR1 ENHRY, CDR2 SYGVKD. CDR3 nucleotide sequence: TGTGCCATCAGTTTCCGGGACAGGGGATTTTCGGAGACCCAGTACTTC. As protein: CAISFRDRGFSETQYF.

The V gene is TRBV7-2, the J gene TRBJ1-2; 8 bases match TRBD1. This CDR3 region has 15 residues. Germline V CDR1 and CDR2: SGHTA, FQGNSA. Germline trimming cut 5 bases from V and 4 bases from J; bases unmatched to any gene: 9. The CDR3 coding sequence is TGTGCCAGCAGCACTCGACAGGGGAGCCCCTATGGCTACACCTTC. Protein product: CASSTRQGSPYGYTF.

The V gene is TRBV5-6, the J gene TRBJ1-4, with 8 bases aligning to TRBD1. The CDR3 length is 13 residues. CDR1 is SGHDT and CDR2 is YYEEEE in the germline V gene. Trimming took 5 bases from V and 8 from J; bases not matched to a gene: 5. This CDR3 is CASRDRVGEKLFF. The CDR3 bases are TGTGCCAGCAGGGACAGGGTTGGCGAAAAACTGTTTTTT.

The chain carries TRBV5-1 and TRBJ1-2; TRBD1 aligns across 8 bases. The trim removed 4 bases at V and 5 bases at J, leaving 4 bases unmatched. This CDR3 has 13 amino acids. Germline assignment: CDR1 SGHRS and CDR2 YFSETQ. The CDR3 protein is CASSKGQGYGYTF. The CDR3 DNA follows: TGCGCCAGCAGCAAAGGACAGGGTTATGGCTACACCTTC. Using reference TRBV5-1 and TRBJ1-2 for the parts outside the CDR3, the full variable domain is KAGVTQTPRYLIKTRGQQVTLSCSPISGHRSVSWYQQTPGQGLQFLFEYFSETQRNKGNFPGRFSGRQFSNSRSEMNVSTLELGDSALYLCASSKGQGYGYTFGSGTRLTVV.

This clone was counted once. The V and J genes are TRBV4-1 and TRBJ2-7; 8 bases align to TRBD1. Unmatched junction bases numbered 8, after V lost 4 bases and J lost 3 bases. Germline assignment: CDR1 MGHRA and CDR2 YSYEKL. The CDR3 has 15 amino acids. The CDR3 reads CASSPIGTGGYEQYF. The DNA for the CDR3 is TGCGCCAGCAGCCCCATCGGGACAGGAGGCTACGAGCAGTACTTC.

The genes are TRBV6-5 and TRBJ1-1; D unresolved. Trimming pared 5 bases from V and 1 base from J, leaving 11 bases between. The CDR3 is 14 amino acids. Per germline, CDR1 MNHEY and CDR2 SVGAGI. The CDR3 nucleotides read TGTGCCAGCAGTCTTACTAAAGGGAACACTGAAGCTTTCTTT. It encodes CASSLTKGNTEAFF.

V is TRBV13 and J is TRBJ2-7; no clear D gene. This CDR3 region has 14 residues. V was trimmed by 4 bases and J by 1 base, leaving 11 bases between them. The germline V gene encodes CDR1 PRHDT and CDR2 FYEKMQ (reference sequence). The chain's CDR3 is CASSSQSTSYEQYF. As DNA, the CDR3 is TGTGCCAGCAGCTCCCAATCCACTTCCTACGAGCAGTACTTC.

This clone was picked up a small number of times. The chain couples TRBV2 to TRBJ1-1; no definite D call. Trimming took off 0 bases at V and 14 bases at J, with 10 bases between the two ends. Germline-derived CDR1 and CDR2 are SNHLY and FYNNEI. This CDR3 has 11 amino acids. In nucleotides, the CDR3 is TGTGCCAGCAGTGAAGCGCTGCGGGCCTTCTTT. It encodes CASSEALRAFF.

The rearrangement links TRBV5-4 to TRBJ1-2; TRBD1 matches at 9 bases. The germline CDR1 and CDR2 sequences are SGHNT and YYREEE (reference sequence). J was trimmed by 7 bases and V by 0 bases; bases with no gene match: 7. The CDR3 loop spans 15 amino acids. CDR3 loop: CASSLGRDRVSGYTF. CDR3 nucleotides: TGTGCCAGCAGCTTGGGTCGGGACAGGGTTAGTGGCTACACCTTC.